This TCR beta chain was obtained from a study of post-analysis software for immune sequencing data. Overall study findings and caveats: Patients carried five TRBV segments more frequently than controls did, and TRBV5-6, TRBV5-1 and TRBV20-1 were among them. F measure showed strong co-clustering of same-batch samples.

Points on this clonotype: Its matching antigen is unknown.

Incorporated into the TCR beta cDNA libraries were unique molecular identifiers, which served to reduce PCR and sequencing biases. A population of about 0.95 to 11 million T cells gave rise to 450,000 to 500,000 cDNA molecules. TCRdb redid the calling of the PCR reads with MiXCR, one entry per CDR3 protein. The table has some 700,000 distinct CDR3 sequences, 55% to 60% seen once. The CDR3 totals 13 residues. After removal of 3 bases from V and 7 bases from J, the junction contained 5 bases not matched to a gene. The germline gives CDR1 SGHDT, CDR2 YYEEEE. The chain uses TRBV5-6 and TRBJ1-2; 8 positions match TRBD1. The source material was blood. The clonotype was recovered from a girl aged 2 to 9 with multiple sclerosis. The CDR3 region has the DNA TGTGCCAGCAGCTGGGGACAGGAAAGTGGCTACACCTTC. Its protein product is CASSWGQESGYTF.